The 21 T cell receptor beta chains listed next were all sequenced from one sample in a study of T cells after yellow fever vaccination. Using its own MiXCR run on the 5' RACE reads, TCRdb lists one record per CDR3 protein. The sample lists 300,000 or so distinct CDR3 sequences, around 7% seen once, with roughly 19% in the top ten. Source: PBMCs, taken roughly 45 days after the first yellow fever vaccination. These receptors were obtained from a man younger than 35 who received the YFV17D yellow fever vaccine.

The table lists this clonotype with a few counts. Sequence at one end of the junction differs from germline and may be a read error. DNA of the CDR3: TGTGCCAGTAGTATCGAGGGGCTCGCTAATGAAAAACTGGTTTTT. This sequence encodes CASSIEGLANEKLVF. V is TRBV19 and J is TRBJ1-4; D possibly corresponds to TRBD1 (5 bases). The CDR3 is made up of 15 amino acids. Germline assignment: CDR1 LNHDA and CDR2 SQIVND (reference sequence).

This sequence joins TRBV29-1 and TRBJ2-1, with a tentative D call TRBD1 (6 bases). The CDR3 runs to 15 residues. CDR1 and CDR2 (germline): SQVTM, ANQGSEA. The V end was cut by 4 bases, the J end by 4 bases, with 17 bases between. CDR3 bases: TGCAGCGTTGGGGGGACACCTCCCGGGTACAATGAGCAGTTCTTC. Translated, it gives CSVGGTPPGYNEQFF.

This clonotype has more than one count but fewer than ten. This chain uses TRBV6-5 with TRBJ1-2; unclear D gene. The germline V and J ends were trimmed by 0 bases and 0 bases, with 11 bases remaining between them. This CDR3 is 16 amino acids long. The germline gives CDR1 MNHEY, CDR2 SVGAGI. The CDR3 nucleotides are TGTGCCAGCAGTTACTCCTCCGTTAGGACTAACTATGGCTACACCTTC. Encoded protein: CASSYSSVRTNYGYTF.

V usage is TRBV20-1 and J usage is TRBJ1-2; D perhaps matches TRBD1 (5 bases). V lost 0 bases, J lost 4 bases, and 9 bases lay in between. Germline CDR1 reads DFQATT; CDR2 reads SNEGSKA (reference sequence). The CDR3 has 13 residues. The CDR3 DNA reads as TGCAGTGCTAGAGATGCGACAGTCTATGGCTACACCTTC. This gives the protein CSARDATVYGYTF.

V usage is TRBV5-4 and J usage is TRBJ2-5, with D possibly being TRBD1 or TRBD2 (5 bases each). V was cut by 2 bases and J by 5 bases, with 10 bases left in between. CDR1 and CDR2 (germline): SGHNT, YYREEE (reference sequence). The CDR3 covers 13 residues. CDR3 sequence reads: CASSLKGRETQYF. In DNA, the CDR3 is TGTGCCAGCAGCTTAAAGGGACGGGAGACCCAGTACTTC.

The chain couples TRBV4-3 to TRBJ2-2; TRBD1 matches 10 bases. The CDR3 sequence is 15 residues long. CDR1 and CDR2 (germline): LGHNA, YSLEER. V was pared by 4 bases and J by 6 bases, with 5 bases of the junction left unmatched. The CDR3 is CASSPGQGLSGELFF. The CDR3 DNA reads TGCGCCAGCAGCCCGGGACAGGGGCTTTCCGGGGAGCTGTTTTTT.

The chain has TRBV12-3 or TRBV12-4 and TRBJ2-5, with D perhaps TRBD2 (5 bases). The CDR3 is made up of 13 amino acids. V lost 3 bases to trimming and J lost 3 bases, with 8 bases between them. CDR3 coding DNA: TGTGCCAGCAGTTTTTTCGGGGAAGAGACCCAGTACTTC. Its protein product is CASSFFGEETQYF.

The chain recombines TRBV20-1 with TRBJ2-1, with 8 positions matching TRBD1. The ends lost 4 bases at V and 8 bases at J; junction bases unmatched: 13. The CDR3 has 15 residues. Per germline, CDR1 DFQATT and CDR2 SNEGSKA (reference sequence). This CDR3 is CSANQDREILDEQFF. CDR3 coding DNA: TGCAGTGCTAATCAGGACAGGGAAATTCTGGATGAGCAGTTCTTC.

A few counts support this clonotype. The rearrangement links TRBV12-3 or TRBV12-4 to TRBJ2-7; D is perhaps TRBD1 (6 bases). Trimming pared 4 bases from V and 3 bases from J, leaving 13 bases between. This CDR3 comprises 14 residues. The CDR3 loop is CASSSKWGLYEQYF. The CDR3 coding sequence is TGTGCCAGCAGTTCCAAATGGGGGCTCTACGAGCAGTACTTC.

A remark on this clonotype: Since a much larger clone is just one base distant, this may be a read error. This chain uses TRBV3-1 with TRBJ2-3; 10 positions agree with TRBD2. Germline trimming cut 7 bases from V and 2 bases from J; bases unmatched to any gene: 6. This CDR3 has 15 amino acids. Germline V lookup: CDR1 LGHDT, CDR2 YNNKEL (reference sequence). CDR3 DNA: TGTGCCAGCACCCCTAGCGGGGGTCCCACAGATACGCAGTATTTT. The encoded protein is CASTPSGGPTDTQYF.

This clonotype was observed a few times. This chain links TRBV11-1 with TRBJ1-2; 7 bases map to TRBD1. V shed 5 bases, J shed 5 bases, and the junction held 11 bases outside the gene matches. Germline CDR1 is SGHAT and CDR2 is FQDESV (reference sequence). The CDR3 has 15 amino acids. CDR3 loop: CASSHPDRIIYGYTF. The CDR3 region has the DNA TGTGCCAGCAGCCACCCGGACAGGATTATTTATGGCTACACCTTC.

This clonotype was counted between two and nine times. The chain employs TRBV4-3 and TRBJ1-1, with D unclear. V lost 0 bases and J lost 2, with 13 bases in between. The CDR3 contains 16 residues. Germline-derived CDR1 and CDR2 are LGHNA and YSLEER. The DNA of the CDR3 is TGCGCCAGCAGCCAAGATCAAACAGTCATCAACACTGAAGCTTTCTTT. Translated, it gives CASSQDQTVINTEAFF.

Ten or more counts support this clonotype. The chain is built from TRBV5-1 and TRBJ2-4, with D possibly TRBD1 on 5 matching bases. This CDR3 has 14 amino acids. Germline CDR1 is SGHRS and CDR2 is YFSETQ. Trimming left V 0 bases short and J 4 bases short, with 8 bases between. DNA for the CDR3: TGCGCCAGCAGCTTGGAGACAGAAAAAAACATTCAGTACTTC. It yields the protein CASSLETEKNIQYF.

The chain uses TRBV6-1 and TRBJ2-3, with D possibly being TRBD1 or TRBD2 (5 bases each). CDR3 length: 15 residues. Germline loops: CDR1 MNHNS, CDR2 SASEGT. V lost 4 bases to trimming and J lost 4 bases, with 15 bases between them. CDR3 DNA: TGTGCCAGCAGTGGGAGACAGAGGGGCTCAGATACGCAGTATTTT. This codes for CASSGRQRGSDTQYF.

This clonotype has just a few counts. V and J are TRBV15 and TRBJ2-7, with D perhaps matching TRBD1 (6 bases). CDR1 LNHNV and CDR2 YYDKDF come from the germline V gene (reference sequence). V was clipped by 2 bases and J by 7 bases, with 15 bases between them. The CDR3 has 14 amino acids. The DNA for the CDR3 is TGTGCCACCAGCAGATTGGACAGCCCCTTTGAGCAGTACGTC. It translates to CATSRLDSPFEQYV.

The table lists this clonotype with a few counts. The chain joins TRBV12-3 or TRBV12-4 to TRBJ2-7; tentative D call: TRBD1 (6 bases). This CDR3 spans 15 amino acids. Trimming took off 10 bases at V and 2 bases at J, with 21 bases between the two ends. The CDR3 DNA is TGTGCCAACAACCCGGGACATTACTACACCTACGAGCAGTACTTC. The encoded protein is CANNPGHYYTYEQYF.

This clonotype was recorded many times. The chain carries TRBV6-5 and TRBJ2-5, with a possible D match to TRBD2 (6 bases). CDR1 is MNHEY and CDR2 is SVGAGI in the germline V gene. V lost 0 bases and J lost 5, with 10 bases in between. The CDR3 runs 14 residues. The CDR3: CASSYSGLAETQYF. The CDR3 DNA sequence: TGTGCCAGCAGTTACTCGGGGCTAGCGGAGACCCAGTACTTC.

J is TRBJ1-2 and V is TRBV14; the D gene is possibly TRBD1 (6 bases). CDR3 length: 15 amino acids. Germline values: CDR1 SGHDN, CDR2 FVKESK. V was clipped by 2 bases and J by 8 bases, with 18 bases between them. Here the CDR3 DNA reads TGTGCCAGCAGCCAAAATGGCAGGGGACCTAAGGGCTACACCTTC. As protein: CASSQNGRGPKGYTF. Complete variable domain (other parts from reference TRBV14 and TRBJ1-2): EAGVTQFPSHSVIEKGQTVTLRCDPISGHDNLYWYRRVMGKEIKFLLHFVKESKQDESGMPNNRFLAERTGGTYSTLKVQPAELEDSGVYFCASSQNGRGPKGYTFGSGTRLTVV.

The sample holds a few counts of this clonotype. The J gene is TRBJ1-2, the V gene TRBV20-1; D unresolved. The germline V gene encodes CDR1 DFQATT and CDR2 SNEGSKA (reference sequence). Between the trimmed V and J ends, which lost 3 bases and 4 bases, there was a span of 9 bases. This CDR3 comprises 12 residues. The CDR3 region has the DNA TGCAGTGCTAGTTTGGCAGGCTATGGCTACACCTTC. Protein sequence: CSASLAGYGYTF.

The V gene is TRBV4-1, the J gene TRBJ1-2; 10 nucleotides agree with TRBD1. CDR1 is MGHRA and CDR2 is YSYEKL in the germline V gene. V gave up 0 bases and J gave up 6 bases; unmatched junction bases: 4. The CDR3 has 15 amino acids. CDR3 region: CASSQEGTGADGYTF. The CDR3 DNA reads TGCGCCAGCAGCCAAGAAGGGACAGGGGCAGATGGCTACACCTTC.

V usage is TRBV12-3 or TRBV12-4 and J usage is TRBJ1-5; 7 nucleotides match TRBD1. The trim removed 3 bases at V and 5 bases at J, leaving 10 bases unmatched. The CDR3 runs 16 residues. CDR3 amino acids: CASSFGYRGIDQPQHF. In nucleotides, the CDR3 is TGTGCCAGCAGTTTTGGTTACAGGGGTATCGATCAGCCCCAGCATTTT.